The 22 T cell receptor beta chains presented below share a single source sample, sequenced in a study of T cell changes during pregnancy in multiple sclerosis. Clones were sequenced by immunoSEQ multiplex PCR, and TCRdb holds only the in-frame ones, with some missing. The sample consists of approximately 72,000 clones, 80% to 95% of them appearing once. The input for sequencing was peripheral blood, taken in the first trimester of pregnancy. The receptor set was obtained from a female donor in good health, enrolled as a control in a pregnancy study.

This clone was counted at least ten times. The gene calls are TRBV4-1 and TRBJ2-1, with TRBD2 identical over 8 bases. The V gene's germline CDR1 is MGHRA and CDR2 YSYEKL. The CDR3 loop spans 15 amino acids. V shed 1 base and J 4 bases; nucleotides not matched to a gene: 3. For the CDR3, the DNA is TGCGCCAGCAGCCAAGCTAGCGGGCCTTACAATGAGCAGTTCTTC. Translated, it gives CASSQASGPYNEQFF.

V and J are TRBV4-1 and TRBJ1-4; D gene ambiguous. The CDR3 is made up of 14 amino acids. Trimming pared 1 base from V and 8 bases from J, leaving 11 bases between. CDR1 is MGHRA, CDR2 YSYEKL, per germline. The CDR3 DNA reads TGCGCCAGCAGCCAAGGGCAGGTCAGGGAAAAACTGTTTTTT. Its protein product is CASSQGQVREKLFF.

J is TRBJ2-3 and V is TRBV30, with D unclear. From germline, CDR1 is GTSNPN and CDR2 SVGIG (reference sequence). V dropped 3 bases and J dropped 0 bases, with 13 bases sitting between them. The CDR3 spans 15 residues. The DNA for the CDR3 is TGTGCCTGGAGCGAGGTGGCACTTAGCACAGATACGCAGTATTTT. It codes for CAWSEVALSTDTQYF.

V and J are TRBV4-1 and TRBJ1-1, with D perhaps TRBD1 (6 bases). Trimming left V 4 bases short and J 2 bases short, with 17 bases between. CDR3 length: 16 amino acids. Per germline, CDR1 MGHRA and CDR2 YSYEKL. Here the CDR3 reads CASSRAPGQVNTEAFF. The CDR3 DNA sequence: TGCGCCAGCAGCCGCGCTCCGGGACAAGTAAACACTGAAGCTTTCTTT.

The chain carries TRBV5-5 and TRBJ2-7; TRBD2 might be the D (5 bases). The CDR3 runs 16 residues. Per the germline V gene, CDR1 is SGHKS and CDR2 is YYEKEE (reference sequence). The V end was cut by 0 bases, the J end by 1 base, with 14 bases between. In nucleotides, the CDR3 is TGTGCCAGCAGCTTGGATGGGGAGTGGGCTTCCTACGAGCAGTACTTC. Protein: CASSLDGEWASYEQYF.

CDR3 in DNA: TGTGCCAGCAGTTTCTCGGGACTAGCGGGAGCAGATACGCAGTATTTT. It specifies CASSFSGLAGADTQYF. This chain uses TRBV27 with TRBJ2-3, with 14 bases lining up with TRBD2. The ends lost 3 bases at V and 4 bases at J; junction bases unmatched: 3. This CDR3 contains 16 residues. Germline values: CDR1 MNHEY, CDR2 SMNVEV (reference sequence).

The V and J genes are TRBV4-1 and TRBJ2-1; D gene uncertain. CDR3 size: 12 residues. Trimming shortened V by 3 bases and J by 6 bases, and 6 bases separated the two germline ends. The germline CDR1 and CDR2 sequences are MGHRA and YSYEKL. The CDR3 sequence is CASSQRGNEQFF. CDR3 in DNA: TGCGCCAGCAGCCAGAGAGGCAATGAGCAGTTCTTC.

The J gene is TRBJ2-7, the V gene TRBV7-7; perhaps TRBD2 as D (5 bases). The germline gives CDR1 SSHAT, CDR2 FNYEAQ (reference sequence). The CDR3 is 13 residues long. V was cut by 5 bases and J by 6 bases, with 14 bases left in between. CDR3 DNA: TGTGCCAGCAGCCACAGCCCGGGGAGCGAGCAGTACTTC. Its translation: CASSHSPGSEQYF.

The chain recombines TRBV6-5 with TRBJ2-5, with D perhaps matching TRBD2 (6 bases). V lost 2 bases and J lost 1, with 14 bases in between. The CDR3 has 16 residues. Looked up from germline, CDR1 is MNHEY and CDR2 is SVGAGI. This CDR3 is CASSYVAVPGQETQYF. The CDR3 DNA follows: TGTGCCAGCAGTTACGTAGCGGTCCCCGGCCAAGAGACCCAGTACTTC.

The rearrangement uses TRBV4-1 and TRBJ2-2, with D possibly TRBD1 on 5 matching bases. Germline V gene data show CDR1 as MGHRA and CDR2 as YSYEKL. Trimming pared 0 bases from V and 7 bases from J, leaving 12 bases between. The CDR3 contains 15 residues. CDR3 in amino acids: CASSQDRAGHGELFF. CDR3 nucleotides: TGCGCCAGCAGCCAAGACAGGGCAGGGCACGGGGAGCTGTTTTTT.

The J gene is TRBJ2-1, the V gene TRBV6-5; a possible D gene is TRBD2 (6 bases). The V gene's germline CDR1 is MNHEY and CDR2 SVGAGI. V was trimmed by 10 bases and J by 6 bases, leaving 13 bases between them. The CDR3 is 12 residues long. CDR3 DNA sequence: TGTGCCACTCAGGGACTGATCAATGAGCAGTTCTTC. Translation: CATQGLINEQFF.

The V call is TRBV15, the J call TRBJ2-7, with D tentatively TRBD2 (6 bases). Between the trimmed V and J ends, which lost 3 bases and 0 bases, there was a span of 15 bases. Germline loops: CDR1 LNHNV, CDR2 YYDKDF (reference sequence). This CDR3 has 16 residues. The CDR3 reads CATSSGGTGDSYEQYF. Written as DNA, the CDR3 is TGTGCCACCAGCAGCGGGGGTACGGGAGACTCCTACGAGCAGTACTTC.

This clone was seen just once. V and J are TRBV6-1 and TRBJ1-4; 8 positions match TRBD1. The CDR3 runs to 14 residues. The germline V gene encodes CDR1 MNHNS and CDR2 SASEGT. The junction had 2 bases not matched to a gene; V was cut back by 1 base and J by 7 bases. In DNA form, the CDR3 reads TGTGCCAGCAGTGAAGGACAGGGGTTTGAAAAACTGTTTTTT. Amino acids: CASSEGQGFEKLFF.

The chain employs TRBV6-1 and TRBJ2-7, with D possibly matching TRBD1 (6 bases). CDR1 MNHNS and CDR2 SASEGT come from the germline V gene. V lost 7 bases and J 4 bases, leaving 20 bases between the germline ends. This CDR3 is built from 15 residues. Here the CDR3 reads CASTRQEIPIYEQYF. As DNA, the CDR3 is TGTGCCAGCACTCGACAGGAGATACCGATATACGAGCAGTACTTC.

J is TRBJ2-3 and V is TRBV2; 9 bases line up with TRBD2. CDR3 size: 19 residues. Trimming removed 3 bases from V and 2 bases from J; junction bases left unmatched: 15. Per the germline V gene, CDR1 is SNHLY and CDR2 is FYNNEI. The CDR3 protein is CASSDLAPSTSGFTDTQYF. The CDR3 nucleotides read TGTGCCAGCAGTGACCTCGCTCCCTCGACTAGCGGATTCACAGATACGCAGTATTTT.

CDR3 nucleotide sequence: TGTGCCTGGAGGGACTCGAACACTGAAGCTTTCTTT. It yields the protein CAWRDSNTEAFF. The V and J genes are TRBV30 and TRBJ1-1; D remains ambiguous. With 3 bases removed from V and 1 base from J, the gap between germline ends came to 6 bases. Germline assignment: CDR1 GTSNPN and CDR2 SVGIG (reference sequence). The CDR3 consists of 12 residues.

This chain joins TRBV29-1 and TRBJ1-2; TRBD1 matches at 9 bases. Germline V CDR1 and CDR2: SQVTM, ANQGSEA. The CDR3 extends over 18 amino acids. The CDR3 DNA sequence: TGCAGTATATTGACACGGTCGGGACAGGGTCTCCTAAACTATGGCTACACCTTC. It translates to CSILTRSGQGLLNYGYTF.

CDR3 residues: CASRRTSGRAGDTGELFF. Here the CDR3 DNA reads TGTGCCAGTAGACGGACTAGCGGGAGGGCAGGGGACACCGGGGAGCTGTTTTTT. The V gene is TRBV19, the J gene TRBJ2-2; 15 bases map to TRBD2. The CDR3 consists of 18 residues. The V and J ends lost 6 bases and 3 bases, in that order; junction bases with no gene match: 8. Germline V gene sequence: CDR1 LNHDA, CDR2 SQIVND (reference sequence). Full variable domain (remainder filled in from reference TRBV19 and TRBJ2-2): DGGITQSPKYLFRKEGQNVTLSCEQNLNHDAMYWYRQDPGQGLRLIYYSQIVNDFQKGDIAEGYSVSREKKESFPLTVTSAQKNPTAFYLCASRRTSGRAGDTGELFFGEGSRLTVL.

The chain carries TRBV10-3 and TRBJ1-5, with TRBD1 matching over 9 bases. This CDR3 has 15 amino acids. Losses at the gene ends were 4 bases for V and 6 bases for J; bases not matched to a gene: 7. Germline V CDR1 and CDR2: ENHRY, SYGVKD. The CDR3 DNA reads TGTGCCATCAGTGCCACAGGGGGCGGGGGTCAGCCCCAGCATTTT. This sequence encodes CAISATGGGGQPQHF.

V and J are TRBV6-1 and TRBJ1-5; D not resolved. Per germline, CDR1 MNHNS and CDR2 SASEGT. This CDR3 region has 18 residues. Trimming shortened V by 0 bases and J by 2 bases, and 17 bases separated the two germline ends. CDR3 in DNA: TGTGCCAGCAGTGAAGCTTTCCAGGATTTCTTAGGCAATCAGCCCCAGCATTTT. It specifies CASSEAFQDFLGNQPQHF.

As regards this clone: The same CDR3 is also encoded by other DNA sequences in this sample. This chain connects TRBV6-1 to TRBJ2-3; no definite D call. Per the germline V gene, CDR1 is MNHNS and CDR2 is SASEGT. With 1 base removed from V and 2 bases from J, the gap between germline ends came to 10 bases. CDR3 length: 15 residues. This chain's CDR3 is CASSEGTGNTDTQYF. Written as DNA, the CDR3 is TGTGCCAGCAGTGAAGGAACTGGTAACACAGATACGCAGTATTTT.

The V and J genes are TRBV29-1 and TRBJ1-2; TRBD1 agrees at 9 bases. The germline V gene encodes CDR1 SQVTM and CDR2 ANQGSEA. The junction had 0 bases not matched to a gene; V was cut back by 4 bases and J by 3 bases. CDR3 size: 12 residues. In DNA form, the CDR3 reads TGCAGCGTTGGGACAGGGGACTATGGCTACACCTTC. Amino acids: CSVGTGDYGYTF.